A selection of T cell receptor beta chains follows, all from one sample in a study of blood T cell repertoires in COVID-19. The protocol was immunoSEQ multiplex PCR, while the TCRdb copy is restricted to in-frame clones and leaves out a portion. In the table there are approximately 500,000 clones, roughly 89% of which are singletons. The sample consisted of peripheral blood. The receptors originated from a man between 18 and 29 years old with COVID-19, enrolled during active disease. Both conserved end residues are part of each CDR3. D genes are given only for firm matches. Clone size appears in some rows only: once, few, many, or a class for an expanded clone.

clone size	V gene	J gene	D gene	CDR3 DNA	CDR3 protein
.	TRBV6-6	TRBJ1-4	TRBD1	TGTGCCAGCATCAAATCAGGGGGCAGGGGTGAAAAACTGTTTTTT	CASIKSGGRGEKLFF
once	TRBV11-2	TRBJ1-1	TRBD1	TGTGCCAGCAGCCTCCCGGGACAGGGGGCTTTCTTT	CASSLPGQGAFF
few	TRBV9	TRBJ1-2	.	TGTGCCAGCAGCGTAGTAGGACAGAACTATGGCTACACCTTC	CASSVVGQNYGYTF
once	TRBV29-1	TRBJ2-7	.	TGCAGCGTCCGGGGTTCTGCCTACGAGCAGTACTTC	CSVRGSAYEQYF
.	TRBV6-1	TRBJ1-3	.	TGTGCCAGCAGTGTGGTGGAGGGATACTCTGGAAACACCATATATTTT	CASSVVEGYSGNTIYF
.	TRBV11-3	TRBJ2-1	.	TGTGCCAGCAGCTTAGGGGGCAGGGAACAGTTCTTC	CASSLGGREQFF
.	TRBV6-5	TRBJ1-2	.	TGTGCCAGCAGTTACCGGGGTCTTAACTATGGCTACACCTTC	CASSYRGLNYGYTF
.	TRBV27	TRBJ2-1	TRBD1	TGTGCCAGCGGTACGACCGGGACAGGGAAATGGTATGAGCAGTTCTTC	CASGTTGTGKWYEQFF
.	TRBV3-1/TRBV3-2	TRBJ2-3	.	TGTGCCAGCAGCCAAAATCCCTCCACAGATACGCAGTATTTT	CASSQNPSTDTQYF
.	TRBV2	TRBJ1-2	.	TGTGCCAGCAAAGGGAGGGCGACTAACTATGGCTACACCTTC	CASKGRATNYGYTF
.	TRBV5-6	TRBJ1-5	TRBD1	TGTGCCAGCAGCTGGGGGACAGGGATCAATCAGCCCCAGCATTTT	CASSWGTGINQPQHF
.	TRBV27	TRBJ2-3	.	TGTGCCAGCAGGGTACCTGTGTCGGGGGGCCGGCAGTATTTT	CASRVPVSGGRQYF
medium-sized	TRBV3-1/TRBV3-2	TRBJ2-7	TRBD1	TGTGCCAGCAGCCCGACAGGGTTCGAGCAGTACTTC	CASSPTGFEQYF
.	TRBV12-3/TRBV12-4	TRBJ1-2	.	TGTGCCAGCAGTTTAGACAGGGATGGCTACACCTTC	CASSLDRDGYTF
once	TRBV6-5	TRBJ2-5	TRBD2	TGTGCCAGCAGCTACGGGGGGGACCCGGAGACCCAGTACTTC	CASSYGGDPETQYF
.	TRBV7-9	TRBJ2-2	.	TGTGCCAGCAGCTTAGCCCCGGGACAACGGAACACCGGGGAGCTGTTTTTT	CASSLAPGQRNTGELFF
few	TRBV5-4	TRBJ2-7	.	TGTGCCAGCAGCTACAGGGACGAGCAGTACTTC	CASSYRDEQYF
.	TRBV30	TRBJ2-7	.	TGTGCCTGGACCAAGGGGGTTTACGAGCAGTACTTC	CAWTKGVYEQYF
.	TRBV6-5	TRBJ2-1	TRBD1	TGTGCCAGCACTCCGGACAGGGGACCTTACAATGAGCAGTTCTTC	CASTPDRGPYNEQFF
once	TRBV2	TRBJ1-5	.	TGTGCCAGCAGTGTTCAGGGCCATAGCAATCAGCCCCAGCATTTT	CASSVQGHSNQPQHF
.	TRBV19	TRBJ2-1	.	TGTGCCAGTAGTATAGCCAGGGACTCCTACAATGAGCAGTTCTTC	CASSIARDSYNEQFF
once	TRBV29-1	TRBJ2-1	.	TGCAGCGTGGCGGGTAGCGCAAGCTCCTACAATGAGCAGTTCTTC	CSVAGSASSYNEQFF
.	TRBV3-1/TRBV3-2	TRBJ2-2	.	TGTGCCAGCAGCCAACGAAGAGGAGGGATGACCGGGGAGCTGTTTTTT	CASSQRRGGMTGELFF
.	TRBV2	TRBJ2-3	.	TGTGCCAGCATGGTGGCGGGACGCACAGATACGCAGTATTTT	CASMVAGRTDTQYF
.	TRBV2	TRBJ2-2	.	TGTGCCAGCAGTGAGGAGTCGGCCGACACCGGGGAGCTGTTTTTT	CASSEESADTGELFF
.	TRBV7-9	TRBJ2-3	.	TGTGCCAGCAGCCTTCGCACAGATACGCAGTATTTT	CASSLRTDTQYF
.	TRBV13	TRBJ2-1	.	TGTGCCAGCAGCTTAATGGCCAATGAGCAGTTCTTC	CASSLMANEQFF
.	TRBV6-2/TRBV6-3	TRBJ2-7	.	TGTGCCAGCAGTGCCGGACAGAAAACATCCTACGAGCAGTACTTC	CASSAGQKTSYEQYF
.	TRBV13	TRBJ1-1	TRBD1	TGTGCCAGCAGCTCCCGGACAGGAATGAACACTGAAGCTTTCTTT	CASSSRTGMNTEAFF
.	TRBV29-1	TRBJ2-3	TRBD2	TGCAGCGTTGAACCTCTCTCTAGCGGGGTAACAGATACGCAGTATTTT	CSVEPLSSGVTDTQYF
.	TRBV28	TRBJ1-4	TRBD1	TGTGCCAGCACCGAGGGTGGGGACAGGGCAAGAAAACTGTTTTTT	CASTEGGDRARKLFF
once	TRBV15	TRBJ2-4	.	TGTGCCACCAGCAGGCGACAGGATAGCTTAGCCAAAAACATTCAGTACTTC	CATSRRQDSLAKNIQYF
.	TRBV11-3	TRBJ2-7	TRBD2	TGTGCCAGCAGCTTAGATGGAACAGCGGGACACGAGCAGTACTTC	CASSLDGTAGHEQYF
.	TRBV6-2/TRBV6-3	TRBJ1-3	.	TGTGCCAGCAGCACCCCCGAGTTCGGCTCTGGAAACACCATATATTTT	CASSTPEFGSGNTIYF
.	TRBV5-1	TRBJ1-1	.	TGCGCCAGCAGCTTGGGGTCAGGGGACACTGAAGCTTTCTTT	CASSLGSGDTEAFF
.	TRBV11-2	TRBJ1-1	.	TGTGCCAGCAGCTTAGGGACAGCTGAAGCTTTCTTT	CASSLGTAEAFF
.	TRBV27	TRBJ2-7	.	TGTGCCAGCAGTCCTTCGGGGTTTTACGAGCAGTACTTC	CASSPSGFYEQYF
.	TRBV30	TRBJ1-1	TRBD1	TGTGCCTGGCGTTACCGGGACAGGAGCACTGAAGCTTTCTTT	CAWRYRDRSTEAFF
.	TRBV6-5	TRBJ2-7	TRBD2	TGTGCCAGCACCTCCCCGGGGGGATACGAGCAGTACTTC	CASTSPGGYEQYF
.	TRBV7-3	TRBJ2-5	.	TGTGCCAGCAGCTTGTTAGTTGGTGCGGAGACCCAGTACTTC	CASSLLVGAETQYF
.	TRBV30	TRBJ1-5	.	TGTGCCTTAAGGGGGGGGGATCAGCCCCAGCATTTT	CALRGGDQPQHF
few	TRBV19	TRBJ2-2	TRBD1	TGTGCCAGTACTCAAGCCCCCGGAAGGGGGCGGAGTAACACCGGGGAGCTGTTTTTT	CASTQAPGRGRSNTGELFF
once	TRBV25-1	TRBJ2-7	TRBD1	TGTGCCAGCAGTGACAGCAGGGGGCAAATCGAGCAGTACTTC	CASSDSRGQIEQYF
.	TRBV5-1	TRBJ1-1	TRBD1	TGCGCCAGCAGCCCTTGGACAGGAGAAGAAGCTTTCTTT	CASSPWTGEEAFF
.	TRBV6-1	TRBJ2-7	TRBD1	TGTGCCAGCAGTGAAATACCCGGGACAGGGTACGAGCAGTACTTC	CASSEIPGTGYEQYF
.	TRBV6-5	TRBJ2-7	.	TGTGCCAGCAGTTACCGGCAGGTGTCCTACGAGCAGTACTTC	CASSYRQVSYEQYF
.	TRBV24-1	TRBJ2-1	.	TGTGCCACCAGCGGGGGATCCTACAATGAGCAGTTCTTC	CATSGGSYNEQFF
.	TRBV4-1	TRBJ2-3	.	TGCGCCAGCAGCCAAGTGGAGTCAGATACGCAGTATTTT	CASSQVESDTQYF
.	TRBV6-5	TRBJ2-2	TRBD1	TGTGCCAGCAGTTACACCCCGGGACAGGGTTGGGAGCTGTTTTTT	CASSYTPGQGWELFF
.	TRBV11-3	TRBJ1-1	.	TGTGCCAGCAGCCTGACAGTGAACACTGAAGCTTTCTTT	CASSLTVNTEAFF
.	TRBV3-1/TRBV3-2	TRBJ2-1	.	TGTGCCAGCAGCCACCCCGGGAGCGGTCATGAGCAGTTCTTC	CASSHPGSGHEQFF
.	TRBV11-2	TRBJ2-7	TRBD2	TGTGCCAGCACCACCCCCGGGAGGGAAGAATACGAGCAGTACTTC	CASTTPGREEYEQYF
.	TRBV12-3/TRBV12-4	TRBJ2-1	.	TGTGCCAGCAGTCCGCGTTACAATGAGCAGTTCTTC	CASSPRYNEQFF
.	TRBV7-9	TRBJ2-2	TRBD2	TGTGCCAGCAGCCCCACTAGCGGGGGGCGTCTGTTTTTT	CASSPTSGGRLFF
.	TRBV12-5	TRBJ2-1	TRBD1	TGTGCTAGTGCCCCGGGACAGGCATACAATGAGCAGTTCTTC	CASAPGQAYNEQFF